This TCR beta chain was captured in a study of cytomegalovirus exposure and HLA in healthy donors. Primers included in the PCR were 60 Vbeta and 13 Jbeta primers. Original methodology: An analysis that came later counted some 85 million unique TCR beta chains, around 12 million shared. The method was immunoSEQ multiplex PCR; TCRdb's version includes in-frame clones alone and lacks a portion of them. For V, J and clone size, that table is used; D and trimming come from the DNA. Among about 190,000 clones, roughly four fifths were seen once, and the ten largest hold 1.6%. V was clipped by 1 base and J by 3 bases; unmatched bases: 2. The CDR3 is made up of 16 amino acids. Germline loops: CDR1 SGHNT, CDR2 YENEEA.

The V and J genes are TRBV11-3 and TRBJ2-1, with 11 bases fitting TRBD1. This receptor was taken from a man aged 45-65 years in good health and CMV-seronegative. Sequencing was carried out using PBMCs. As DNA, the CDR3 is TGTGCCAGCAGCTTAGTCGGGACAGGGGGCTACAATGAGCAGTTCTTC. Amino acids: CASSLVGTGGYNEQFF.